This TCR beta chain was observed in a study of tumor-infiltrating lymphocytes in primary liver carcinoma. Whole-study context: Stage T1-T3 N0M0 and a size of about 4 to 11 cm characterized the tumors.

In germline, CDR1 is SGHNT, CDR2 YENEEA. This CDR3 region has 14 residues. Between 20 and 30 mg of unsorted bulk tissue served as the source from which RNA and DNA were co-extracted. From roughly 500 ng total RNA, TCR beta cDNA was generated with a primer in the constant region. Sequencing libraries for TCR beta derived from three nested multiplex PCR rounds that used slightly modified ARM-PCR. TRBV1-TRBV30 forward primers paired with a C-beta reverse primer were used in the first two PCR rounds, which ran about 11 cycles each. TCRdb fed the multiplex PCR reads into MiXCR, producing one record per CDR3 protein. This table has 90,000 to 150,000 distinct CDR3 sequences, about two thirds appearing once. Concerning this clonotype itself: One junction end disagrees with the germline gene, perhaps due to a read error.

V gene TRBV11-3 combines with J gene TRBJ2-3, with D possibly matching TRBD1 (5 bases). This sequence originates from a woman aged 60-70 years with primary liver carcinoma and hepatitis B virus infection. Specimen: tumor-adjacent normal liver tissue. CDR3 in amino acids: CARSLRTTTDTLYF. Written as DNA, the CDR3 is TGCGCCAGGAGCTTAAGGACAACCACAGATACGCTGTATTTT.